These T cell receptor beta chains were read from a single sample in a study of T cell repertoires in cytomegalovirus infection. TCRdb processed the reads anew with MiXCR; each CDR3 protein has one entry. In the table there are 60,000 to 80,000 distinct CDR3 sequences, around 20% of which are singletons. Their antigens are not known. The sample was CD8+ T cells from cultured PBMCs, taken from culture after CMV antigen stimulation. These receptors all stem from a human donor in good health (CMV status not recorded). Some clones in this sample may be carry-over from other donors' samples. Each CDR3 is given with its conserved first and last residue. The D gene is left open where the match is weak. Clone size, where shown, is once, few, many, or a class for clones that have expanded.

j_call | v_call | clone_size | d_call | cdr3_aa | cdr3_nt
TRBJ1-5 | TRBV12-3/TRBV12-4 | NA | NA | CASSLGAAGQPQHF | TGTGCCAGCAGTTTAGGCGCGGCGGGGCAGCCCCAGCATTTT
TRBJ2-5 | TRBV5-5 | NA | TRBD1 | CASSTWDSQETQYF | TGTGCCAGCAGCACGTGGGACAGCCAAGAGACCCAGTACTTC
TRBJ2-1 | TRBV7-2 | few | TRBD2 | CASSLLAGGGDEQFF | TGTGCCAGCAGCCTACTAGCGGGGGGGGGCGATGAGCAGTTCTTC
TRBJ2-7 | TRBV6-2/TRBV6-3 | NA | NA | CASSYGAGEQYF | TGTGCCAGCAGTTACGGGGCTGGCGAGCAGTACTTC
TRBJ2-7 | TRBV7-8 | NA | NA | CASSLRQSYEQYF | TGTGCCAGCAGCCTACGACAGTCCTACGAGCAGTACTTC
TRBJ2-7 | TRBV12-3/TRBV12-4 | NA | NA | CASLSAGGRGYEQYF | TGTGCCAGCCTATCGGCCGGGGGCAGAGGCTACGAGCAGTACTTC
TRBJ1-1 | TRBV12-5 | NA | TRBD1 | CASRGPGTEAFF | TGTGCTAGCAGGGGGCCCGGCACTGAAGCTTTCTTT
TRBJ2-7 | TRBV7-8 | NA | NA | CASSSLGQYSYEQYF | TGTGCCAGCAGCTCTCTAGGACAGTACTCCTACGAGCAGTACTTC
TRBJ2-3 | TRBV7-9 | few | NA | CASSPSGTDTQYF | TGTGCCAGCAGCCCAAGTGGCACAGATACGCAGTATTTT
TRBJ1-2 | TRBV6-5 | NA | NA | CASSYSRAARWAGYTF | TGTGCCAGCAGTTACTCTCGGGCGGCCCGATGGGCGGGCTACACCTTC
TRBJ2-2 | TRBV7-2 | many | NA | CASSLRLRAGELFF | TGTGCCAGCAGCTTGCGCTTACGAGCCGGGGAGCTGTTTTTT
TRBJ1-1 | TRBV7-9 | NA | NA | CASSVSGGVSYTEAFF | TGTGCCAGCAGCGTTTCTGGAGGGGTGTCGTACACTGAAGCTTTCTTT
TRBJ1-2 | TRBV7-2 | NA | TRBD1 | CASSPWTGVDYGYTF | TGTGCCAGCAGCCCCTGGACAGGGGTCGACTATGGCTACACCTTC
TRBJ2-3 | TRBV11-2 | NA | TRBD2 | CASSLKAAGESLAGARTDTQYF | TGTGCCAGCAGCTTAAAAGCGGCAGGGGAGTCACTAGCGGGGGCCCGCACAGATACGCAGTATTTT
TRBJ1-2 | TRBV7-3 | NA | TRBD1 | CASSPTGGFYGYTF | TGTGCCAGCAGCCCTACAGGGGGATTCTATGGCTACACCTTC
TRBJ2-1 | TRBV24-1 | NA | NA | CATSDDRLNEQFF | TGTGCCACCAGTGATGACCGTCTTAATGAGCAGTTCTTC
TRBJ1-2 | TRBV7-9 | NA | NA | CASSLALQERGYGYTF | TGTGCCAGCAGCTTAGCGCTACAGGAGCGTGGCTATGGCTACACCTTC
TRBJ1-6 | TRBV7-8 | NA | NA | CASSLSGALYNSPLHF | TGTGCCAGCAGCTTATCAGGGGCCCTTTATAATTCACCCCTCCACTTT
TRBJ2-1 | TRBV7-3 | NA | TRBD2 | CASSLVLAGVLYNEQFF | TGTGCCAGCAGCTTGGTACTAGCGGGGGTCCTCTACAATGAGCAGTTCTTC
TRBJ1-4 | TRBV12-3/TRBV12-4 | few | NA | CASSLIIPANEKLFF | TGTGCCAGCAGTTTAATCATTCCCGCTAATGAAAAACTGTTTTTT
TRBJ1-1 | TRBV6-2/TRBV6-3 | many | NA | CASSYSFLTTLRQVGNTEAFF | TGTGCCAGCAGTTACTCTTTCTTAACTACGCTTCGACAGGTGGGGAACACTGAAGCTTTCTTT
TRBJ2-1 | TRBV7-6 | many | TRBD2 | CASSPEGLAIHEQFF | TGTGCCAGCAGCCCGGAGGGACTAGCGATCCATGAGCAGTTCTTC
TRBJ2-7 | TRBV7-3 | NA | NA | CASRSTYEQYF | TGTGCCAGCAGATCTACCTACGAGCAGTACTTC
TRBJ1-1 | TRBV7-9 | NA | NA | CASRVEGMNTEAFF | TGTGCCAGCAGAGTAGAGGGGATGAACACTGAAGCTTTCTTT
TRBJ2-7 | TRBV2 | NA | TRBD1 | CASSEYGTGVIEQYF | TGTGCCAGCAGTGAATATGGGACAGGGGTCATCGAGCAGTACTTC
TRBJ2-3 | TRBV25-1 | few | NA | CASSMGGGGADTQYF | TGTGCCAGCAGTATGGGGGGGGGCGGCGCAGATACGCAGTATTTT
TRBJ2-5 | TRBV7-8 | few | NA | CASSSTDLRETQYF | TGTGCCAGCAGCTCCACGGACTTGAGAGAGACCCAGTACTTC
TRBJ1-2 | TRBV27 | NA | NA | CASMGGRDYGYTF | TGTGCCAGCATGGGAGGCAGGGACTATGGCTACACCTTC
TRBJ1-1 | TRBV19 | few | TRBD1 | CASSSLGQGVVNTEAFF | TGTGCCAGTAGCTCCTTAGGACAGGGGGTAGTGAACACTGAAGCTTTCTTT
TRBJ1-5 | TRBV4-3 | many | NA | CASSQDIGDGQPQHF | TGCGCCAGCAGCCAAGATATCGGGGACGGGCAGCCCCAGCATTTT
TRBJ1-1 | TRBV20-1 | few | NA | CSADDGYTEAFF | TGCAGTGCTGATGACGGATACACTGAAGCTTTCTTT
TRBJ1-4 | TRBV14 | NA | NA | CASSQGGPVGKLFF | TGTGCCAGCAGCCAAGGAGGGCCGGTCGGGAAACTGTTTTTT
TRBJ1-2 | TRBV29-1 | NA | TRBD1 | CSVDIDRDHTAGYGYTF | TGCAGCGTTGACATCGACAGGGATCATACCGCAGGCTATGGCTACACCTTC
TRBJ1-2 | TRBV7-2 | few | TRBD1 | CASSLVDRADYGYTF | TGTGCCAGCAGCTTGGTGGACAGGGCGGACTATGGCTACACCTTC
TRBJ1-5 | TRBV28 | NA | NA | CASSSSGIQPQHF | TGTGCCAGCAGTTCCTCGGGGATTCAGCCCCAGCATTTT